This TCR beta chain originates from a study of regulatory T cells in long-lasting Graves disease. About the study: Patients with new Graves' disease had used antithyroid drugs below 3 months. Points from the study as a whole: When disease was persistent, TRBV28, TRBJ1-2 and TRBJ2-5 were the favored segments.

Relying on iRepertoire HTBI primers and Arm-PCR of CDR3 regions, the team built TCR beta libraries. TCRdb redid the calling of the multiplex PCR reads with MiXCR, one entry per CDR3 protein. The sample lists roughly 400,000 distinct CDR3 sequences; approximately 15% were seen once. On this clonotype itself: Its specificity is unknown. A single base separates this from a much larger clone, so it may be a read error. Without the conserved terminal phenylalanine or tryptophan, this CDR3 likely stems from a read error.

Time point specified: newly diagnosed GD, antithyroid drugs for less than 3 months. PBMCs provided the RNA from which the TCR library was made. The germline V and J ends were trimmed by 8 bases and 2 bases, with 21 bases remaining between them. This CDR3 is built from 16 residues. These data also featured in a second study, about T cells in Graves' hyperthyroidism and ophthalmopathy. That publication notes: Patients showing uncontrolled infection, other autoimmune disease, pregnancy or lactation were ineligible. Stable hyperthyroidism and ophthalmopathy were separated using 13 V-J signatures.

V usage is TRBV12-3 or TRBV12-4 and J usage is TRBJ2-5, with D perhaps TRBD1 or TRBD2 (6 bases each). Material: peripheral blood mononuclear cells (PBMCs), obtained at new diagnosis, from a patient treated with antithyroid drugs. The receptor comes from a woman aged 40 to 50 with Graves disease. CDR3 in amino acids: CASSGGTFAVQETQYL. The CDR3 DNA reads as TGTGCCAGCTCGGGCGGGACATTTGCCGTTCAAGAGACCCAGTACCTC.